Following are 27 T cell receptor beta chains from one sample sequenced in a study of CD4+ T cells in melanoma. The data were produced by immunoSEQ multiplex PCR, yet TCRdb's version contains in-frame clones alone and is incomplete. The sample consists of 50,000 to 60,000 clones, 55% to 75% of them appearing once. The sequenced sample consisted of tumor tissue. The receptors here all came from a human donor with melanoma.

The genes are TRBV6-4 and TRBJ1-1, with 7 bases lining up with TRBD1. The germline CDR1 and CDR2 sequences are MRHNA and SNTAGT. The CDR3 totals 13 residues. J gave up 0 bases and V 6 bases, and 1 base lay outside the gene matches. Written as DNA, the CDR3 is TGTGCCAGCAGGGGACAGTTGAACACTGAAGCTTTCTTT. Translated: CASRGQLNTEAFF.

The chain joins TRBV18 to TRBJ2-7; 12 bases match TRBD1. This CDR3 spans 14 amino acids. V dropped 2 bases and J dropped 5; count of bases not matched to a gene: 1. Germline CDR1 and CDR2: KGHSH and LQKENI. The CDR3 DNA follows: TGTGCCAGCTCACCAGGGACAGGGGGCAACGAGCAGTACTTC. Residues: CASSPGTGGNEQYF. Combining the CDR3 with reference TRBV18 and TRBJ2-7 gives the whole variable domain NAGVMQNPRHLVRRRGQEARLRCSPMKGHSHVYWYRQLPEEGLKFMVYLQKENIIDESGMPKERFSAEFPKEGPSILRIQQVVRGDSAAYFCASSPGTGGNEQYFGPGTRLTVT.

The J gene is TRBJ2-7, the V gene TRBV28, with TRBD1 as a possible D gene (6 bases). Germline V lookup: CDR1 MDHEN, CDR2 SYDVKM. The CDR3 totals 16 residues. Trimming took off 6 bases at V and 4 bases at J, with 22 bases between the two ends. CDR3 DNA: TGTGCCAGCAGCTCACACAGGGTTGCAGTCGGGTACGAGCAGTACTTC. Translating it yields CASSSHRVAVGYEQYF.

This clone is deemed medium-sized (0.01 to 0.1%). In DNA, the CDR3 is TGCGCCAGCAATCCTAGGACTACCCCCGGGGAGCTGTTTTTT. This sequence encodes CASNPRTTPGELFF. This chain links TRBV10-2 with TRBJ2-2; TRBD2 is a possible D gene (6 bases). Germline V gives CDR1 WSHSY, CDR2 SAAADI. Trimming removed 7 bases at V and 6 bases at J, with 15 bases between. The CDR3 consists of 14 residues.

The genes are TRBV11-2 and TRBJ2-6, with 7 bases aligning to TRBD1. This CDR3 is built from 18 residues. Germline trimming cut 4 bases from V and 0 bases from J; bases unmatched to any gene: 9. Germline V gene sequence: CDR1 SGHAT, CDR2 FQNNGV. The CDR3 is CASSSGDSTFSGANVLTF. The CDR3, as DNA: TGTGCCAGCAGCTCAGGGGACAGTACTTTCTCTGGGGCCAACGTCCTGACTTTC.

In its sample, this clone was seen a few times. This sequence joins TRBV7-3 and TRBJ1-1; D is uncertain. Germline-derived CDR1 and CDR2 are SGHTA and FQGTGA. V dropped 5 bases and J dropped 5 bases, with 12 bases sitting between them. The CDR3 sequence is 13 residues long. The CDR3 DNA follows: TGTGCCAGCAGCCTGCCCCTGAGAACTGAAGCTTTCTTT. Translation: CASSLPLRTEAFF. The complete variable domain, with remaining parts taken from reference TRBV7-3 and TRBJ1-1, reads GAGVSQTPSNKVTEKGKYVELRCDPISGHTALYWYRQSLGQGPEFLIYFQGTGAADDSGLPNDRFFAVRPEGSVSTLKIQRTERGDSAVYLCASSLPLRTEAFFGQGTRLTVV.

This chain uses TRBV7-9 with TRBJ2-2; 8 bases agree with TRBD1. Germline V gene sequence: CDR1 SEHNR, CDR2 FQNEAQ (reference sequence). The J segment lost 6 bases and the V segment lost 5 bases, leaving 8 bases of the junction unmatched. There are 15 residues in the CDR3. The CDR3 coding sequence is TGTGCCAGCAGCCCGACAGGGGTGAAAGCCGGGGAGCTGTTTTTT. Translating gives CASSPTGVKAGELFF.

The chain combines TRBV25-1 with TRBJ1-6, with D uncertain. The CDR3 loop spans 14 amino acids. V lost 7 bases and J 5 bases, leaving 12 bases between the germline ends. CDR1 is MGHDK and CDR2 is SYGVNS in the germline V gene. The CDR3 region is CASTHRADNSPLHF. CDR3 in DNA: TGTGCCAGCACTCATAGGGCGGATAATTCACCCCTCCACTTT.

The CDR3 loop is CSVDDGWYEQFF. In DNA, the CDR3 is TGCAGCGTTGACGACGGGTGGTATGAGCAGTTCTTC. The chain uses TRBV29-1 and TRBJ2-1; the D is unclear. V was cut by 3 bases and J by 8 bases, with 11 bases left in between. The CDR3 loop spans 12 amino acids. Germline assignment: CDR1 SQVTM and CDR2 ANQGSEA.

V and J are TRBV5-1 and TRBJ1-3; 7 bases fit TRBD1. CDR1 and CDR2 (germline): SGHRS, YFSETQ. CDR3 size: 15 residues. V lost 4 bases and J lost 1; bases outside the gene matches: 5. The CDR3 loop is CASSITGDSGNTIYF. Here the CDR3 DNA reads TGCGCCAGCAGCATAACAGGGGATTCTGGAAACACCATATATTTT.

This clone turned up a few times. The chain recombines TRBV2 with TRBJ2-7; possibly TRBD2 for D (7 bases). CDR1 is SNHLY, CDR2 FYNNEI, per germline. The CDR3 is 13 residues long. Trimming removed 6 bases at V and 5 bases at J, with 14 bases between. CDR3 sequence reads: CASRRGGLNEQYF. The CDR3 DNA follows: TGTGCCAGCAGGAGGGGGGGATTAAACGAGCAGTACTTC. The complete variable domain, with remaining parts taken from reference TRBV2 and TRBJ2-7, reads EPEVTQTPSHQVTQMGQEVILRCVPISNHLYFYWYRQILGQKVEFLVSFYNNEISEKSEIFDDQFSVERPDGSNFTLKIRSTKLEDSAMYFCASRRGGLNEQYFGPGTRLTVT.

V gene TRBV5-6 combines with J gene TRBJ2-2, with 9 bases that match TRBD1. The CDR3 totals 19 residues. Germline V gene lookup returns CDR1 SGHDT and CDR2 YYEEEE. V was pared by 2 bases and J by 5 bases, with 16 bases of the junction left unmatched. In nucleotides, the CDR3 is TGTGCCAGCAGCTTACTGGACAGGGGACCAGCCCACAGGACCGGGGAGCTGTTTTTT. It translates to CASSLLDRGPAHRTGELFF.

The V gene is TRBV6-1, the J gene TRBJ1-2; D gene ambiguous. Germline CDR1 MNHNS, CDR2 SASEGT. The CDR3 is 13 amino acids. Trimming pared 2 bases from V and 6 bases from J, leaving 10 bases between. The CDR3 region is CASSEFVSDGYTF. CDR3 DNA sequence: TGTGCCAGCAGTGAATTCGTCAGCGATGGCTACACCTTC.

This CDR3 reads CASSLGGSGPQETQYF. The DNA for the CDR3 is TGTGCCAGCAGCTTAGGAGGGTCCGGACCCCAAGAGACCCAGTACTTC. The chain joins TRBV7-9 to TRBJ2-5; tentatively, D is TRBD2 (5 bases). Germline V CDR1 and CDR2: SEHNR, FQNEAQ (reference sequence). The length of the CDR3 is 16 residues. V gave up 1 base and J gave up 1 base, with 13 bases separating them. Full variable domain (outside the CDR3, taken from reference TRBV7-9 and TRBJ2-5): DTGVSQNPRHKITKRGQNVTFRCDPISEHNRLYWYRQTLGQGPEFLTYFQNEAQLEKSRLLSDRFSAERPKGSFSTLEIQRTEQGDSAMYLCASSLGGSGPQETQYFGPGTRLLVL.

The gene calls are TRBV7-8 and TRBJ2-5; D is possibly TRBD2 (5 bases). Trimming shortened V by 5 bases and J by 7 bases, and 17 bases separated the two germline ends. Looked up from germline, CDR1 is SGHVS and CDR2 is FQNEAQ. The CDR3 is 14 amino acids. CDR3 amino acids: CASSHYSGWGTQYF. CDR3 DNA: TGTGCCAGCAGCCACTATTCGGGGTGGGGGACCCAGTACTTC.

The chain has TRBV7-2 and TRBJ2-5, with D maybe TRBD2 (5 bases). Between the trimmed V and J ends, which lost 3 bases and 5 bases, there was a span of 10 bases. Germline values: CDR1 SGHTA, CDR2 FQGNSA. The CDR3 runs 13 residues. For the CDR3, the DNA is TGTGCCAGCAGCTTCTCTTCGGGGGAGACCCAGTACTTC. It is translated as CASSFSSGETQYF.

In its sample, this clone was seen many times. This sequence joins TRBV2 and TRBJ2-3; tentative D call: TRBD1 (6 bases). Trimming took 4 bases from V and 1 from J, leaving 9 bases between them. This CDR3 is built from 14 residues. Germline V CDR1 and CDR2: SNHLY, FYNNEI. The CDR3 coding sequence is TGTGCCAGCAGTGTTAGACAGGGCACAGATACGCAGTATTTT. Amino acid sequence: CASSVRQGTDTQYF.

V and J are TRBV7-9 and TRBJ2-6; either TRBD1 or TRBD2 may supply D (5 bases each). V was cut by 2 bases and J by 3 bases, with 17 bases left in between. CDR3 length: 18 residues. The germline gives CDR1 SEHNR, CDR2 FQNEAQ (reference sequence). The CDR3 spells CASSLPTARGDGANVLTF. CDR3 DNA sequence: TGTGCCAGCAGCTTACCGACAGCCCGGGGAGATGGGGCCAACGTCCTGACTTTC.

This clone has more than one count but fewer than ten. This chain links TRBV7-9 with TRBJ2-2; 11 positions match TRBD2. The V gene end was trimmed by 5 bases and the J gene end by 2 bases; junction bases not matched to a gene: 10. The CDR3 is 18 amino acids. Germline V gene data show CDR1 as SEHNR and CDR2 as FQNEAQ (reference sequence). CDR3 nucleotide sequence: TGTGCCAGCAGCCCGACGCCGGGACTAGCGGTTAACACCGGGGAGCTGTTTTTT. This encodes CASSPTPGLAVNTGELFF.

This clone was recorded many times. This rearrangement joins TRBV2 to TRBJ2-7; 7 bases align to TRBD1. After removal of 2 bases from V and 6 bases from J, the junction contained 7 bases not matched to a gene. Germline V lookup: CDR1 SNHLY, CDR2 FYNNEI. The CDR3 runs to 14 residues. The CDR3 reads CASSEPGQVSEQYF. The CDR3 DNA follows: TGTGCCAGCAGTGAACCCGGACAGGTCTCCGAGCAGTACTTC.

V usage is TRBV9 and J usage is TRBJ1-2; 7 positions match TRBD1. CDR1 is SGDLS and CDR2 is YYNGEE in the germline V gene. Unmatched junction bases numbered 10, after V lost 3 bases and J lost 8 bases. The CDR3 consists of 14 residues. In DNA form, the CDR3 reads TGTGCCAGCAGCGGAACTGGGACAGCCAAAGGCTACACCTTC. Translating gives CASSGTGTAKGYTF. The entire variable domain, with the rest obtained from reference TRBV9 and TRBJ1-2, is as follows: DSGVTQTPKHLITATGQRVTLRCSPRSGDLSVYWYQQSLDQGLQFLIQYYNGEERAKGNILERFSAQQFPDLHSELNLSSLELGDSALYFCASSGTGTAKGYTFGSGTRLTVV.

The gene calls are TRBV2 and TRBJ2-7; D call uncertain. The CDR3 is made up of 13 amino acids. CDR1 and CDR2 (germline): SNHLY, FYNNEI. V lost 6 bases and J lost 1, with 10 bases in between. The CDR3 sequence: CASSRDVSYEQYF. For the CDR3, the DNA is TGTGCCAGCAGCCGCGACGTGTCCTACGAGCAGTACTTC.

This clone has ten or more counts. The gene calls are TRBV11-2 and TRBJ2-2; 10 nucleotides line up with TRBD2. Looked up from germline, CDR1 is SGHAT and CDR2 is FQNNGV. V lost 4 bases, J lost 1 base, and 3 bases stayed unmatched. The CDR3 runs 16 residues. The CDR3 coding sequence is TGTGCCAGCAGCTCGGGACTAGCGAAGAACACCGGGGAGCTGTTTTTT. It codes for CASSSGLAKNTGELFF.

This clone showed up just a few times. This sample includes further DNA sequences coding for the same CDR3. The chain carries TRBV15 and TRBJ1-2; D is perhaps TRBD1 (5 bases). Germline CDR1 and CDR2: LNHNV and YYDKDF (reference sequence). Trimming removed 0 bases at V and 2 bases at J, with 7 bases between. The CDR3 runs to 14 residues. CDR3 residues: CATSRDRTNYGYTF. CDR3 DNA: TGTGCCACCAGCAGAGACAGGACAAACTATGGCTACACCTTC.

CDR3 nucleotide sequence: TGTGCCAGCTCACCTCAGGGTCGGAACACTGAAGCTTTCTTT. Amino acids: CASSPQGRNTEAFF. The genes are TRBV18 and TRBJ1-1, with a weak D call TRBD1 (5 bases). This CDR3 comprises 14 residues. Germline values: CDR1 KGHSH, CDR2 LQKENI. V gave up 3 bases and J gave up 1 base, with 9 bases separating them.

The V gene is TRBV18, the J gene TRBJ2-3; TRBD1 might be the D (6 bases). Between the trimmed V and J ends, which lost 3 bases and 6 bases, there was a span of 16 bases. Germline V gene lookup returns CDR1 KGHSH and CDR2 LQKENI. The CDR3 covers 15 residues. CDR3 loop: CASSPQGYQGDTQYF. The CDR3 nucleotides read TGTGCCAGCTCACCTCAAGGATACCAGGGGGATACGCAGTATTTT.

The rearrangement uses TRBV28 and TRBJ1-1; D gene unclear. CDR1 is MDHEN and CDR2 is SYDVKM in the germline V gene. Between the trimmed V and J ends, which lost 3 bases and 1 base, there was a span of 6 bases. This CDR3 region has 13 residues. The CDR3 DNA reads as TGTGCCAGCAGTTTGAGTTGGAACACTGAAGCTTTCTTT. Protein product: CASSLSWNTEAFF.